This T cell receptor beta chain is drawn from a study of cytomegalovirus exposure and HLA in healthy donors. Researchers ran the PCR with 60 Vbeta and 13 Jbeta primers. Libraries were prepared by immunoSEQ multiplex PCR; TCRdb keeps only in-frame clonotypes and omits some of them. Of over 150,000 clones in the sample, 60% to 80% were seen once. Findings and caveats of the study: Most subjects had HLA-A and HLA-B alleles reportedly predicted accurately by TCR beta sequences.

Remarks on this clone: Antigen specificity is unknown.

Trimming shortened V by 1 base and J by 6 bases, and 7 bases separated the two germline ends. The CDR3 has 13 amino acids. Germline V gene lookup returns CDR1 SNHLY and CDR2 FYNNEI. The chain carries TRBV2 and TRBJ1-5; the D gene is possibly TRBD1 (5 bases). Input material: PBMCs. This TCR was recovered from a man younger than 45 in good health and CMV-seropositive. The CDR3 DNA follows: TGTGCCAGCAGTGAAGGGGGCGGTCAGCCCCAGCATTTT. Translation: CASSEGGGQPQHF.